This TCR beta chain derives from a study of blood T cell repertoires in COVID-19. About the research overall: PBMCs, B-cell-depleted T cells, or T cells provided the cDNA or gDNA that made up the material.

Using immunoSEQ multiplex PCR, the repertoire was profiled, and TCRdb retains in-frame clones only, with some absent. The sample contains roughly 40,000 clones, around 91% of which appear only once. CDR1 LNHDA and CDR2 SQIVND come from the germline V gene (reference sequence). Trimming at V came to 7 bases and at J to 5 bases, leaving 4 bases not matched to a gene. The CDR3 totals 13 residues. The genes are TRBV19 and TRBJ1-2; 10 bases fit TRBD1. This sequence originates from a man aged 50 to 59 with active COVID-19. The specimen was peripheral blood. CDR3 sequence (DNA): TGTGCCAGTACCCGGACAGGGGGATATGGCTACACCTTC. This codes for CASTRTGGYGYTF. The full variable domain, rest sourced from reference TRBV19 and TRBJ1-2, is DGGITQSPKYLFRKEGQNVTLSCEQNLNHDAMYWYRQDPGQGLRLIYYSQIVNDFQKGDIAEGYSVSREKKESFPLTVTSAQKNPTAFYLCASTRTGGYGYTFGSGTRLTVV.